This is a list of T cell receptor beta chains from one sample in a study of PD-L1 blockade in urothelial cancer. The assay was immunoSEQ multiplex PCR, and TCRdb's table has in-frame clones only and misses some. The sample carries more than 75,000 clones, roughly nine tenths recorded once. Here the sequenced sample was PBMCs, taken around atezolizumab (anti-PD-L1) treatment. These receptors were collected from a man between 60 and 75 years old with urothelial cancer. CDR3s include the opening cysteine and the closing phenylalanine or tryptophan. A D gene is named only where the DNA matches it firmly. Clone size is not always given. Where it is, it says once, few, many or a class for expanded clones.

>11|-|TRBV2|-|TRBJ2-1
TGTGCCAGCAAACTAGTTAATGAGCAGTTCTTC
CASKLVNEQFF
>18|-|TRBV21-1|-|TRBJ2-2
TGTGCCAGCAGGCATTTATTAACAGGGGGCTTTTACACCGGGGAGCTGTTTTTT
CASRHLLTGGFYTGELFF
>14|-|TRBV5-1|-|TRBJ2-2
TGCGCCAGCAGCTTCCCTCTAGCCCCCGGGGAGCTGTTTTTT
CASSFPLAPGELFF
>13|-|TRBV10-3|-|TRBJ2-3
TGTGCCATCAGTGGCGGGGAGACAGATACGCAGTATTTT
CAISGGETDTQYF
>14|-|TRBV30|-|TRBJ1-3
TGTGCCTGGAGCTGGAGTGATTCTGGAAACACCATATATTTT
CAWSWSDSGNTIYF
>14|-|TRBV7-2|-|TRBJ2-7
TGTGCCAGCAGCCCCGAGGTCGGCGTTCGCGAGCAGTACTTC
CASSPEVGVREQYF
>13|-|TRBV19|once|TRBJ1-2
TGTGCCAGTACTCCTTACAGGGCCTATGGCTACACCTTC
CASTPYRAYGYTF
>15|TRBD2|TRBV7-2|-|TRBJ2-7
TGTGCCAGCAGCTTAGGGCGCGGGGGGGCCTACGAGCAGTACTTC
CASSLGRGGAYEQYF
>13|TRBD1|TRBV5-1|-|TRBJ1-1
TGCGCCAGCAGCGTCGGGACAGGTGGAGCAGCTTTCTTT
CASSVGTGGAAFF
>18|TRBD1|TRBV28|-|TRBJ2-7
TGTGCCAGCAGTTCCCCTACGGGACAGGGTCCCCCTACCTACGAGCAGTACTTC
CASSSPTGQGPPTYEQYF
>15|TRBD1|TRBV4-3|-|TRBJ2-7
TGCGCCAGCAGCCAAGCCGGGACAGACATCTACGAGCAGTACTTC
CASSQAGTDIYEQYF
>13|-|TRBV7-2|once|TRBJ2-3
TGTGCCAGCAGCATAAACAGTATAGATACGCAGTATTTT
CASSINSIDTQYF
>16|TRBD2|TRBV7-2|-|TRBJ2-3
TGTGCCAGCAGCCCTCCTAGCGGGACTAGCACAGATACGCAGTATTTT
CASSPPSGTSTDTQYF
>18|TRBD2|TRBV5-5|few|TRBJ2-3
TGTGCCAGCAGCCTGATTTCTGAGCGGGGCCGGGTTCCAGATACGCAGTATTTT
CASSLISERGRVPDTQYF
>15|TRBD1|TRBV7-2|-|TRBJ2-1
TGTGCCAGCAGCGACCGGGACAGGGCTCACAATGAGCAGTTCTTC
CASSDRDRAHNEQFF
>15|-|TRBV2|-|TRBJ2-2
TGTGCCAGCACTATAGAGGGGGGGCGGACCGGGGAGCTGTTTTTT
CASTIEGGRTGELFF
>14|TRBD2|TRBV7-6|-|TRBJ2-5
TGTGCCAGCAGCTCCGGCGGGAGACAAGAGACCCAGTACTTC
CASSSGGRQETQYF
>16|-|TRBV4-2|-|TRBJ1-4
TGTGCCAGCAGCCAAGGCGAGGGAACCACTAATGAAAAACTGTTTTTT
CASSQGEGTTNEKLFF
>14|TRBD1|TRBV6-1|once|TRBJ1-2
TGTGCCAGCAGTGAATGGACAGGGGGCAATGGCTACACCTTC
CASSEWTGGNGYTF
>14|-|TRBV5-3|-|TRBJ1-2
TGTGCCAGAAGCTCCGCCTGGGGGCTTGTCGGCTACACCTTC
CARSSAWGLVGYTF
>15|TRBD1|TRBV18|-|TRBJ2-3
TGTGCCAGCTCAAACCGACAGGGTTCCACAGATACGCAGTATTTT
CASSNRQGSTDTQYF
>17|TRBD2|TRBV4-3|-|TRBJ2-1
TGCGCCAGCAGCTCTTTTTCTAGCGGGGGGGCCCTCAATGAGCAGTTCTTC
CASSSFSSGGALNEQFF
>14|-|TRBV9|-|TRBJ2-3
TGTGCCAGCAGCCCAGGGGCTACCACAGATACGCAGTATTTT
CASSPGATTDTQYF
>17|-|TRBV4-2|-|TRBJ2-3
TGTGCCAGCAGCCTAGGCGGACCGGAGGGTGGTGCAGATACGCAGTATTTT
CASSLGGPEGGADTQYF
>15|TRBD1|TRBV25-1|once|TRBJ2-2
TGTGCCAGCAGTGCATACCGACAGGGTACCGGGGAGCTGTTTTTT
CASSAYRQGTGELFF
>15|TRBD2|TRBV6-5|-|TRBJ2-3
TGTGCCAGCAGCCCTGTCATCCCGGGGGGTGATACGCAGTATTTT
CASSPVIPGGDTQYF
>17|TRBD2|TRBV4-1|-|TRBJ2-7
TGCGCCAGCAGGCAAAGAATCGGGGCGGGGGGGCATTACGAGCAGTACTTC
CASRQRIGAGGHYEQYF
>14|TRBD1|TRBV10-2|-|TRBJ2-7
TGCGCCAGCAGTGAGGGACAGGGCTACGAGAAGCAGTACTTC
CASSEGQGYEKQYF
>17|TRBD1|TRBV11-3|once|TRBJ2-7
TGTGCCAGCAGCTTAGATCGCCCAGGACAGGGTAGGGACGAGCAGTACTTC
CASSLDRPGQGRDEQYF